This TCR beta chain was sequenced during a study of control samples from healthy donors and cancer patients (dated by TCRdb to the early 2020s). Receptors were amplified or captured by the immunoSEQ multiplex PCR assay. Drawn from immuneACCESS, this table holds only the in-frame rearrangements with V and J called that TCRdb kept. Clones are partly lost; checked studies trace under half to an unresolved V gene and leave the rest unexplained. The sample has roughly 59,000 clones on record, roughly nine tenths of them singletons. The biggest ten clones account for 1.7% of the sample. On this clone: This receptor's antigen is unknown. Base-call qualities are not available, and no considerably larger clone is one nucleotide away.

The CDR3 runs 16 amino acids, cysteine and phenylalanine included. Solely the CDR3 DNA is kept, with 48 bases framed from the first base. The junction shows trimming of 2 bases on V and 4 bases on J, and the gene matches do not reach 8 bases of it. In the germline V gene (reference sequence), CDR1 corresponds to SEHNR and CDR2 to FQNEAQ. The TCR originated in a man aged 40-49 years with colorectal cancer. Sample: PBMCs. The V gene is TRBV7-9 and the J gene is TRBJ1-2; 9 junctional bases match TRBD1. The nucleotide sequence is TGTGCCAGCAGCTTAATTACGGACAGGGGCGGCTATGGCTACACCTTC. Translated, it gives CASSLITDRGGYGYTF.